What follows describes a single TCR beta chain. V was pared by 0 bases and J by 3 bases, with 9 bases between. The CDR3 spans 14 residues. Germline CDR1 GTSNPN, CDR2 SVGIG (reference sequence). The data belong to a study of blood T cell repertoires in COVID-19. Study as a whole: Sites in the United States, Italy and Spain provided acute and convalescent COVID-19 samples.

TCRdb keeps only in-frame clones here, not all; method: immunoSEQ multiplex PCR. This table holds fewer than 450,000 clones, about 90% found once. J is TRBJ1-5 and V is TRBV30; D is ambiguous. The sequence derives from a woman in her 70s with COVID-19, enrolled during active disease. Sequencing was carried out using peripheral blood. The CDR3 sequence is CAWSVAVFNQPQHF. The CDR3 DNA sequence: TGTGCCTGGAGTGTAGCCGTATTCAATCAGCCCCAGCATTTT.